This T cell receptor (beta chain) was sequenced in a study of blood T cell repertoires in COVID-19. Whole-study context: Collection of acute and convalescent COVID-19 samples took place in the United States, Italy and Spain.

Original processing methods: By means of reference gene primer amplification, nucleated cell counts were estimated. Assay used: immunoSEQ multiplex PCR; TCRdb lists only in-frame clones, some missing. The V and J calls and clone size come from that table; D and trimming were worked out from the DNA. Of 300,000 to 450,000 clones listed, about 80% were seen once; the top ten hold 1.1%. The germline CDR1 and CDR2 sequences are SGHTA and FQGNSA. V lost 1 base and J lost 0, with 16 bases in between. The CDR3 has 18 residues. The sample taken for sequencing was peripheral blood. The chain couples TRBV7-2 to TRBJ1-5, with D perhaps matching TRBD1 (6 bases). This clonotype was obtained from a human donor with acute or convalescent COVID-19. The donor label of this sample is uncertain. The CDR3 region is CASSLVLGNRASNQPQHF. CDR3 sequence (DNA): TGTGCCAGCAGCTTAGTCTTAGGGAACAGGGCTAGCAATCAGCCCCAGCATTTT.